This entry describes one TCR beta chain. The antigen remains unidentified. This sample was taken from a study of T cell responses to AZD1222 COVID-19 vaccine. Clones were sequenced by immunoSEQ multiplex PCR, and TCRdb holds only the in-frame ones, with some missing. The sample yields some 92,000 clones, about 91% seen once. Trimming removed 0 bases from V and 6 bases from J, with 11 bases in between. Per germline, CDR1 GTSNPN and CDR2 SVGIG (reference sequence). The CDR3 is 13 residues long. Study-wide findings and caveats: Spike-specific TCR breadth rose after two AZD1222 doses, and depth rose as well.

The sequence was collected from an adult in good health. The chain carries TRBV30 and TRBJ2-5; D could derive from TRBD1 or TRBD2 (6 bases each). The sequencing here drew on peripheral blood, taken on day 0 of AZD1222 vaccination. The DNA of the CDR3 is TGTGCCTGGAGTGTTGGCGGGACAAAGACCCAGTACTTC. Translating gives CAWSVGGTKTQYF. The full variable domain, in which reference TRBV30 and TRBJ2-5 provide the parts outside the CDR3, is SQTIHQWPATLVQPVGSPLSLECTVEGTSNPNLYWYRQAAGRGLQLLFYSVGIGQISSEVPQNLSASRPQDRQFILSSKKLLLSDSGFYLCAWSVGGTKTQYFGPGTRLLVL.